This TCR beta chain was captured in a study of regulatory T cells in long-lasting Graves disease. Researchers made TCR beta libraries by using iRepertoire HTBI primers and running Arm-PCR on CDR3 regions. Each CDR3 protein gets one entry after TCRdb re-called the multiplex PCR reads with MiXCR. Here the sample spans over 300,000 distinct CDR3 sequences, less than 20% being singletons. Overall study findings and caveats: Not thyroid tissue but only peripheral blood was studied. Newly diagnosed Graves' patients had higher TCR diversity than persistent ones.

Time point here: newly diagnosed GD, antithyroid drugs for less than 3 months. From PBMCs, RNA was extracted and then used to make the TCR library. Patients met American Thyroid Association criteria for Graves' disease. About this clonotype: Its antigen remains unknown. With only one base between it and a far larger clone, this is likely a read error.

The CDR3 totals 15 residues. The germline V gene has CDR1 SNHLY and CDR2 FYNNEI. The clonotype comes from a female donor with Graves disease. The sample in question was peripheral blood mononuclear cells (PBMCs), obtained at new diagnosis, from a patient treated with antithyroid drugs. This chain links TRBV2 with TRBJ2-3; 11 bases line up with TRBD2. The DNA end is more similar to TRBJ2-7, so the J call may be wrong. The CDR3 protein is CASNSGGENFNEQYF. The CDR3 bases are TGTGCCAGCAATAGCGGGGGGGAAAACTTCAATGAGCAGTACTTC.